The following is a T cell receptor beta chain sequence with its context. Its antigen is not identified. Each of the donors was a healthy bone marrow donor. Researchers ran the PCR with 60 Vbeta and 13 Jbeta primers. Using immunoSEQ multiplex PCR, the repertoire was profiled, and TCRdb retains in-frame clones only, with some absent. The table shows around 89,000 clones, with roughly 80% occurring only once. This sample was taken from a study of cytomegalovirus exposure and HLA in healthy donors. Study-wide results and caveats: The authors enumerated over 150 TCR beta chains as linked to cytomegalovirus. In presence/absence analyses, roughly uniform sequencing depth across donors was assumed.

Unmatched junction bases numbered 14, after V lost 6 bases and J lost 12 bases. CDR3 length: 13 amino acids. Germline V gives CDR1 LNHDA, CDR2 SQIVND (reference sequence). Sequenced material: PBMCs. This TCR was recovered from a girl aged 2 to 9 in good health and CMV-seropositive. V gene TRBV19 combines with J gene TRBJ2-7, with 7 bases aligning to TRBD1. This CDR3 is CASSSGTTGARYF. CDR3 sequence (DNA): TGTGCCAGTAGCTCTGGGACAACAGGGGCGAGGTACTTC.